The rows below give T cell receptor beta chains drawn from one sample of a study of T cell responses to AZD1222 COVID-19 vaccine. The assay was immunoSEQ multiplex PCR, and TCRdb's table has in-frame clones only and misses some. This table has 100,000 to 130,000 clones, about 90% appearing once. Here the sequenced sample was peripheral blood, taken 28 days after the second AZD1222 dose. The receptors originated from an adult who received the AZD1222 COVID-19 vaccine. Both conserved end residues are part of each CDR3. A D gene is named only where the DNA matches it firmly. Rows may omit the clone size; those that give it use once, few, many or a size class.

clone_size | j_call | v_call | d_call | cdr3_nt | cdr3_aa
. | TRBJ2-7 | TRBV5-4 | TRBD2 | TGTGCCAGCAGCTCTGGGACTAGCGGCTACGAGCAGTACTTC | CASSSGTSGYEQYF
. | TRBJ2-5 | TRBV10-2 | . | TGCGCCAGCAGCGACCCCTTACTAGTCGGGGCCCAGTACTTC | CASSDPLLVGAQYF
. | TRBJ1-4 | TRBV3-1/TRBV3-2 | . | TGTGCCAGCAGCGGAACGGGACAATCAAATGAAAAACTGTTTTTT | CASSGTGQSNEKLFF
. | TRBJ1-1 | TRBV2 | . | TGTGCCAGCAGTGACGGACAGACCCTTAACACTGAAGCTTTCTTT | CASSDGQTLNTEAFF
. | TRBJ2-1 | TRBV19 | TRBD2 | TGTGCCAGCAGACTAGCGGGGGAGACCTACAATGAGCAGTTCTTC | CASRLAGETYNEQFF
once | TRBJ2-7 | TRBV9 | TRBD1 | TGTGCCAGCAGCGACCCCGGGACAGGGCTATCCGAGCAGTACTTC | CASSDPGTGLSEQYF
. | TRBJ2-2 | TRBV9 | TRBD1 | TGTGCCAGCAGCGCGAGCCCGTTACAGGGGGCCGGGGAGCTGTTTTTT | CASSASPLQGAGELFF
. | TRBJ2-7 | TRBV5-8 | . | TGTGCCAGCAGCTTGTCAGAGGGTACCCACGAGCAGTACTTC | CASSLSEGTHEQYF
. | TRBJ1-3 | TRBV28 | . | TGTGCCAGCAGCCCCGGTACATTATCTGGAAACACCATATATTTT | CASSPGTLSGNTIYF
. | TRBJ2-1 | TRBV7-9 | TRBD1 | TGTGCCAGCAACACAGACAGGGGGAATGAGCAGTTCTTC | CASNTDRGNEQFF
. | TRBJ1-1 | TRBV27 | . | TGTGCCAGCAGTTTGTTGACTCGGGGTGAAGCTTTCTTT | CASSLLTRGEAFF
. | TRBJ2-7 | TRBV5-6 | . | TGTGCCAGCAGCGGCAGACACCTCTACGAGCAGTACTTC | CASSGRHLYEQYF
. | TRBJ1-2 | TRBV28 | . | TGTGCCAGCAGTGCCTTCGACAGAAATCGCTACACCTTC | CASSAFDRNRYTF
. | TRBJ1-1 | TRBV5-1 | . | TGCGCCAGCAGCTTGGACGGGCAGCCCCTTGAAGCTTTCTTT | CASSLDGQPLEAFF
. | TRBJ1-1 | TRBV5-6 | TRBD1 | TGTGCCAGCAGCCCGCCGGACAGGGCTAAGACTGAAGCTTTCTTT | CASSPPDRAKTEAFF
. | TRBJ2-7 | TRBV29-1 | TRBD2 | TGCAGCGGGATGACTAGCGGGAGCTCCTACGAGCAGTACTTC | CSGMTSGSSYEQYF
once | TRBJ2-7 | TRBV20-1 | TRBD2 | TGCAGTGCTAGTCCCCCCCAGGCGGGGAGGGCCGGCGAGCAGTACTTC | CSASPPQAGRAGEQYF
. | TRBJ2-2 | TRBV10-3 | TRBD2 | TGTGCCATCAGTGAGTCGATCGCGACTAGCTCATCCGGGGAGCTGTTTTTT | CAISESIATSSSGELFF
. | TRBJ2-3 | TRBV6-4 | TRBD2 | TGTGCCAGCAGTGATGTAGCGGGGCGGAACACAGATACGCAGTATTTT | CASSDVAGRNTDTQYF
. | TRBJ2-3 | TRBV6-5 | TRBD1 | TGTGCCAGCAGGCCGGGACAGGCGGGCACAGATACGCAGTATTTT | CASRPGQAGTDTQYF
once | TRBJ1-1 | TRBV18 | TRBD1 | TGTGCCAGCTCAGGCAGGGAACAGGGGGTCGCGGCTTTCTTT | CASSGREQGVAAFF
. | TRBJ1-1 | TRBV7-8 | TRBD1 | TGTGCCAGCAGCTTCGGGCTGAGGGGACAGAAAAACACTGAAGCTTTCTTT | CASSFGLRGQKNTEAFF
. | TRBJ2-7 | TRBV28 | TRBD2 | TGTGCCAGCGAAGAGACTAGCGGGAGCTACGAGCAGTACTTC | CASEETSGSYEQYF
. | TRBJ2-1 | TRBV7-3 | TRBD2 | TGTGCCAGCAGCTTGACTAGCGGATACGACAATGAGCAGTTCTTC | CASSLTSGYDNEQFF
once | TRBJ1-1 | TRBV6-5 | TRBD1 | TGTGCCAGCAGTTACCAGGACAGGGGCTGGTACACTGAAGCTTTCTTT | CASSYQDRGWYTEAFF